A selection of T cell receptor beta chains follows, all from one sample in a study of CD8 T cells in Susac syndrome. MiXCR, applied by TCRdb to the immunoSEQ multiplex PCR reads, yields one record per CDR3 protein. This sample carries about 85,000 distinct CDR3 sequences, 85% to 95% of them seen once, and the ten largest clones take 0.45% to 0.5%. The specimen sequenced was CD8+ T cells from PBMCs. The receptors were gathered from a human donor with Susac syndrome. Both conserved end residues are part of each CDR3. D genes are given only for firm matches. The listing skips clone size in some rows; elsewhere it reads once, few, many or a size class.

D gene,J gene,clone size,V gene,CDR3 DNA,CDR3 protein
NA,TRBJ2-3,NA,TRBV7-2,TGTGCCAGCAGAACAGGCACAGATACGCAGTATTTT,CASRTGTDTQYF
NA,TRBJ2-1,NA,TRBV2,TGTGCCTTAAAGGGAGCGGTCAATGAGCAGTTCTTC,CALKGAVNEQFF
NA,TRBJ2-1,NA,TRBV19,TGTGCCAGTAGTATGGTGTTCTTCAATGAGCAGTTCTTC,CASSMVFFNEQFF
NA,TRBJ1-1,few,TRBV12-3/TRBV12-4,TGTGCCAGCAGTTCTCCGGTGAACACTGAAGCTTTCTTT,CASSSPVNTEAFF
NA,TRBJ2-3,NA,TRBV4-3,TGCGCCAGCAGCCAAGGGATCGCGTTGACAGATACGCAGTATTTT,CASSQGIALTDTQYF
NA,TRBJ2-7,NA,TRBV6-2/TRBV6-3,TGTGCCAGCAGTCACCCAATGTACGAGCAGTACTTC,CASSHPMYEQYF
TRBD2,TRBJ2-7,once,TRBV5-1,TGCGCCAGCAGCGGGGGACTAGCGATATCCTACGAGCAGTACTTC,CASSGGLAISYEQYF
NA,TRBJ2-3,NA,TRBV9,TGTGCCAGCAGCGTAGGTCGCGGGACAGATACGCAGTATTTT,CASSVGRGTDTQYF
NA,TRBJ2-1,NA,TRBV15,TGTGCCACCAGCAGACTCCACATGCGGCGGGATAGGGCTGATGAGCAGTTCTTC,CATSRLHMRRDRADEQFF
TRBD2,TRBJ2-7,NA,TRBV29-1,TGCAGCGTTCTACTAGCGGAGAATGCCTACGAGCAGTACTTC,CSVLLAENAYEQYF
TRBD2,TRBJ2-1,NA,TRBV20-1,TGCAGTGCTAGAATTATGGGCGGGAGCTGGGATGAGCAGTTCTTC,CSARIMGGSWDEQFF
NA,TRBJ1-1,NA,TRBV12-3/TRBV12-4,TGTGCCAGCAGTTTAACCCTCACTGAAGCTTTCTTT,CASSLTLTEAFF
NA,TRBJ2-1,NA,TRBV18,TGTGCCAGCTCCCCGGAGGTAAACAATGAGCAGTTCTTC,CASSPEVNNEQFF
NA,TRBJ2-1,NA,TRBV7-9,TGTGCCAGCAGCCCCTCGTTGGGAGCGTCCTACAATGAGCAGTTCTTC,CASSPSLGASYNEQFF